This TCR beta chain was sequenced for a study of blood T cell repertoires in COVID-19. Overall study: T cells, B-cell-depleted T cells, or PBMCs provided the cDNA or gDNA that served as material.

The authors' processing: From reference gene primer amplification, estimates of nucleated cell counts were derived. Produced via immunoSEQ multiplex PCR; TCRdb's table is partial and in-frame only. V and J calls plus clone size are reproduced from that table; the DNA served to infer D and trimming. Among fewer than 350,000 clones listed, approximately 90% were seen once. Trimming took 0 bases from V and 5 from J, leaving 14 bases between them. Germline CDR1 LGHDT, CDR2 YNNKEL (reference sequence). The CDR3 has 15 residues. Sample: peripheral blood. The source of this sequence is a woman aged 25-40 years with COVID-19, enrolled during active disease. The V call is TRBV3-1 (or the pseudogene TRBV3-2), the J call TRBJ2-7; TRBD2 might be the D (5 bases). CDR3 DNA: TGTGCCAGCAGCCAAGATTGGAACCACGGGAACGAGCAGTACTTC. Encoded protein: CASSQDWNHGNEQYF.